These 32 T cell receptor beta chains came from one sample sequenced in a study of Graves' ophthalmopathy and Graves' hyperthyroidism listed by TCRdb under 2018. The sequencer listed for this sample is Illumina HiSeq 2000. For repertoire sequencing, TCR beta CDR3 regions were amplified from RNA transcripts. A first-round RT-PCR used HTBI primers with the Qiagen OneStep RT-PCR kit, followed by a second-round multiplex PCR, size selection and purification. The public reads were quality trimmed at Q25 with fastp and then assembled into clones with MiXCR by TCRdb, keeping productive beta chains. CDR3 protein duplicates are merged, each entry listing the most common genes and DNA. The sample profile shows about 500,000 distinct CDR3 sequences; just under 40% of them were found once. The ten top clones hold about 4.2% of the sample. The sequencing input was peripheral blood or thyroid tissue (not recorded which). These receptor sequences come from an adult man with Graves' hyperthyroidism.

The chain combines TRBV9 with TRBJ2-1; unclear D gene. The germline V gene encodes CDR1 SGDLS and CDR2 YYNGEE. The CDR3 runs 11 residues. Trimming left V 0 bases short and J 9 bases short, with 4 bases between. Here the CDR3 reads CASSVGGEQFF. CDR3 in DNA: TGTGCCAGCAGCGTAGGAGGTGAGCAGTTCTTC.

This clonotype has a count of ten or more. This chain uses TRBV29-1 with TRBJ1-1; 8 positions agree with TRBD1. Trimming cost V 5 bases and J 3 bases; bases outside gene matches: 8. Germline CDR1 reads SQVTM; CDR2 reads ANQGSEA. The CDR3 is 14 amino acids. As DNA, the CDR3 is TGCAGCGTTATTCGGGACAGGACCCACACTGAAGCTTTCTTT. Translated, it gives CSVIRDRTHTEAFF.

The V and J genes are TRBV25-1 and TRBJ2-7; 12 bases are shared with TRBD1. The CDR3 totals 15 residues. From germline, CDR1 is MGHDK and CDR2 SYGVNS. J was trimmed by 5 bases and V by 3 bases; bases with no gene match: 5. The CDR3 sequence is CASSETGTGGHEQYF. CDR3 DNA sequence: TGTGCCAGCAGTGAGACCGGGACAGGGGGCCACGAGCAGTACTTC.

On this clonotype: The junction shows a germline mismatch at one end, possibly a read error. The chain joins TRBV29-1 to TRBJ2-7, with 10 bases that match TRBD1. Germline values: CDR1 SQVTM, CDR2 ANQGSEA. CDR3 length equals 13 residues. CDR3 region: CSGTGAISYEQCF. The CDR3 DNA sequence: TGTAGCGGGACAGGGGCGATCTCCTACGAGCAGTGCTTC.

J is TRBJ1-2 and V is TRBV7-9; 7 bases are shared with TRBD1. CDR3 length equals 15 residues. The J segment lost 7 bases and the V segment lost 5 bases, leaving 13 bases of the junction unmatched. From germline, CDR1 is SEHNR and CDR2 FQNEAQ (reference sequence). CDR3 in DNA: TGTGCCAGCAGCCCGATAGGGGGCAGGGAAACTGGCTACACCTTC. Its translation: CASSPIGGRETGYTF.

On this clonotype: Since a much larger clone is just one base distant, this may be a read error. The rearrangement joins TRBV20-1 to TRBJ1-1; 8 nucleotides line up with TRBD1. The CDR3 extends over 14 amino acids. Germline V gene data show CDR1 as DFQATT and CDR2 as SNEGSKA (reference sequence). The CDR3 loop is CSARGVGQDTEASF. DNA for the CDR3: TGCAGTGCTAGGGGGGTGGGACAGGACACTGAAGCTTCCTTT.

This clonotype was counted once. A much larger clonotype is one base distant, so this may be a read error. As the CDR3 is not closed by the conserved phenylalanine or tryptophan, this likely results from a read error. This chain uses TRBV7-9 with TRBJ1-1; D may be TRBD1 (5 bases). This CDR3 has 12 amino acids. CDR1 is SEHNR and CDR2 is FQNEAQ in the germline V gene (reference sequence). V gave up 4 bases and J gave up 11 bases, with 14 bases separating them. The DNA of the CDR3 is TGTGCCAGCAGCTCTATAGGGGCCCTGGCTTTCCTT. Protein sequence: CASSSIGALAFL.

This clonotype has ten or more counts. CDR3 nucleotide sequence: TGCGCCAGCAGCCATAGGACCTCCATTGGCCAAGAGACCCAGTACTTC. Translation: CASSHRTSIGQETQYF. The chain employs TRBV4-1 and TRBJ2-5, with D unresolved. Looked up from germline, CDR1 is MGHRA and CDR2 is YSYEKL. This CDR3 is 16 amino acids long. V gave up 3 bases and J gave up 1 base, with 15 bases separating them.

The rearrangement joins TRBV9 to TRBJ2-7; 11 bases are a match to TRBD2. The assigned J gene may be wrong: the sequence end matches TRBJ2-1 better. The CDR3 runs 15 residues. Germline lookup yields CDR1 SGDLS and CDR2 YYNGEE. As DNA, the CDR3 is TGTGCCAGCAGCGTAGATAGCGGGGGGGTCAATGAGCAGTTCTTC. It codes for CASSVDSGGVNEQFF.

This clonotype came up many times. Written as DNA, the CDR3 is TGTGCCAGCTCTGAATATCGACTGGGAAAAGAGACCCAGTACTTC. This encodes CASSEYRLGKETQYF. The chain joins TRBV12-3 or TRBV12-4 to TRBJ2-5; D gene ambiguous. V dropped 8 bases and J dropped 3 bases, with 19 bases sitting between them. The CDR3 spans 15 residues.

CDR3 DNA: TGCAGTGCTAGAAGTTCTGGCGGGGGAAGGGCCACCGGGGAGCAGTACTTC. Its protein is CSARSSGGGRATGEQYF. The chain recombines TRBV20-1 with TRBJ2-7, with 7 nucleotides matching TRBD2. Germline CDR1 DFQATT, CDR2 SNEGSKA (reference sequence). After removal of 2 bases from V and 7 bases from J, the junction contained 20 bases not matched to a gene. This CDR3 region has 17 residues.

CDR3 coding DNA: TGTGCCAGCAGAACTCCAGGGGGAGAGCAGTACTTC. Its translation: CASRTPGGEQYF. The chain combines TRBV7-2 with TRBJ2-5, with 7 bases aligning to TRBD1. Germline V lookup: CDR1 SGHTA, CDR2 FQGNSA. CDR3 length equals 12 residues. Unmatched junction bases numbered 9, after V lost 6 bases and J lost 11 bases. The whole variable domain, filled in from reference TRBV7-2 and TRBJ2-5, reads GAGVSQSPSNKVTEKGKDVELRCDPISGHTALYWYRQSLGQGLEFLIYFQGNSAPDKSGLPSDRFSAERTGGSVSTLTIQRTQQEDSAVYLCASRTPGGEQYFGPGTRLLVL.

This clonotype was counted a few times. V gene TRBV24-1 combines with J gene TRBJ2-3; D assignment may be TRBD1 or TRBD2 (5 bases each). CDR1 and CDR2 (germline): KGHDR, SFDVKD. The V and J ends lost 2 bases and 0 bases respectively, with 8 bases between them. The CDR3 has 15 amino acids. CDR3 sequence: CATSDYGDSTDTQYF. CDR3 sequence (DNA): TGTGCCACCAGTGATTACGGGGACAGCACAGATACGCAGTATTTT.

The J gene is TRBJ2-3, the V gene TRBV15; 10 positions match TRBD2. Germline V gene sequence: CDR1 LNHNV, CDR2 YYDKDF (reference sequence). The ends lost 0 bases at V and 0 bases at J; junction bases unmatched: 12. The CDR3 has 20 amino acids. CDR3 residues: CATSREGLANPQTSTDTQYF. CDR3 coding DNA: TGTGCCACCAGCAGAGAGGGACTAGCGAACCCTCAAACAAGCACAGATACGCAGTATTTT.

This rearrangement joins TRBV7-8 to TRBJ1-5; D not resolved. Deletions cut 0 bases from V and 11 bases from J, with 11 bases between. This CDR3 contains 13 residues. Germline loops: CDR1 SGHVS, CDR2 FQNEAQ. The CDR3 sequence is CASSLASRQTQHF. As DNA, the CDR3 is TGTGCCAGCAGCTTAGCGTCGCGGCAGACCCAGCATTTT.

The V call is TRBV14, the J call TRBJ2-7; a possible D gene is TRBD2 (5 bases). Judging by the DNA end, TRBJ2-1 fits better; the J call may be wrong. Looked up from germline, CDR1 is SGHDN and CDR2 is FVKESK. This CDR3 contains 12 residues. The CDR3 loop reads CASSWAGVEQFF. CDR3 coding DNA: TGTGCCAGCAGCTGGGCGGGCGTGGAGCAGTTCTTC.

As regards this clonotype: This may stem from a read error, because a much larger clone lies one nucleotide away. The gene calls are TRBV7-9 and TRBJ2-5; D possibly corresponds to TRBD1 (5 bases). Germline V CDR1 and CDR2: SEHNR, FQNEAQ (reference sequence). Trimming left V 1 base short and J 4 bases short, with 7 bases between. This CDR3 has 13 amino acids. The CDR3 loop reads CASSLDRRETQYF. The DNA of the CDR3 is TGTGCCAGCAGCTTAGACAGGCGAGAGACCCAGTACTTC.

This rearrangement joins TRBV10-2 to TRBJ1-6; tentative D call: TRBD1 (6 bases). Trimming removed 4 bases from V and 7 bases from J, with 8 bases in between. CDR1 and CDR2 from the germline V gene are WSHSY and SAAADI. The CDR3 covers 13 residues. CDR3 DNA sequence: TGCGCCAGCAGTGGGACAGCCAATTCACCCCTCCACTTT. Encoded protein: CASSGTANSPLHF.

The chain carries TRBV6-1 and TRBJ1-4; 10 bases line up with TRBD1. Germline CDR1 reads MNHNS; CDR2 reads SASEGT. CDR3 length: 15 amino acids. V lost 11 bases, J lost 8 bases, and 14 bases stayed unmatched. CDR3 sequence: CAVQDRGFHREKLFF. CDR3 DNA: TGTGCCGTCCAGGACAGGGGGTTTCATCGAGAAAAACTGTTTTTT.

The sample holds many counts of this clonotype. J is TRBJ1-2 and V is TRBV29-1; 12 bases align to TRBD1. The CDR3 loop spans 14 amino acids. The germline V gene has CDR1 SQVTM and CDR2 ANQGSEA. J lost 7 bases, V lost 3 bases, and 6 bases had no gene match. The CDR3 loop is CSVESRDRGLGYTF. The CDR3 DNA reads TGCAGCGTTGAGAGCCGGGACAGGGGGCTTGGCTACACCTTC.

This clonotype has ten or more counts. This chain uses TRBV20-1 with TRBJ1-2, with D possibly TRBD1 on 5 matching bases. V was cut by 5 bases and J by 5 bases, with 12 bases left in between. The V gene's germline CDR1 is DFQATT and CDR2 SNEGSKA (reference sequence). CDR3 length equals 12 residues. The CDR3, as DNA: TGCAGTGCTGAGATGGCAGGGTATGGCTACACCTTC. The encoded protein is CSAEMAGYGYTF.

The CDR3 nucleotides read TGTGCCAGCAGCTTAGTAGGGCCCGAGGAGCAGTACTTC. Translated: CASSLVGPEEQYF. This sequence joins TRBV7-9 and TRBJ2-7; unclear D gene. V shed 1 base and J shed 7 bases, with 11 bases lying between them. There are 13 residues in the CDR3. Germline V gene data show CDR1 as SEHNR and CDR2 as FQNEAQ (reference sequence).

The CDR3 is CASSLPGPEAFF. The CDR3 nucleotides are TGTGCCAGCAGCTTACCGGGACCTGAAGCTTTCTTT. The rearrangement uses TRBV7-2 and TRBJ1-1; TRBD1 is a possible D gene (5 bases). This CDR3 is 12 amino acids long. The germline V and J ends were trimmed by 2 bases and 6 bases, with 7 bases remaining between them. Germline V CDR1 and CDR2: SGHTA, FQGNSA.

The chain is built from TRBV29-1 and TRBJ2-5; D gene uncertain. V was shortened by 7 bases and J by 4 bases, with 10 bases between the two germline ends. The germline gives CDR1 SQVTM, CDR2 ANQGSEA. CDR3 length equals 11 residues. The chain's CDR3 is CSAELGETQYF. DNA of the CDR3: TGCAGCGCGGAGCTGGGAGAGACCCAGTACTTC.

The sample holds a few counts of this clonotype. The rearrangement links TRBV5-1 to TRBJ1-5; 9 nucleotides align to TRBD1. CDR3 length: 15 residues. Germline-derived CDR1 and CDR2 are SGHRS and YFSETQ. J was trimmed by 4 bases and V by 1 base; bases with no gene match: 3. Written as DNA, the CDR3 is TGCGCCAGCAGCTTGCGAGGACAGGGGAATCAGCCCCAGCATTTT. Amino acids: CASSLRGQGNQPQHF.

This clonotype was picked up many times. The chain links TRBV12-3 or TRBV12-4 to TRBJ1-2, with D possibly TRBD1 on 6 matching bases. The CDR3 runs to 14 residues. Trimming left V 5 bases short and J 5 bases short, with 15 bases between. CDR3 sequence reads: CASSMLGGRYGYTF. As DNA, the CDR3 is TGTGCCAGCAGTATGCTCGGGGGCAGGTATGGCTACACCTTC.

This clonotype was picked up a small number of times. The chain couples TRBV18 to TRBJ1-2; no firm D call. Trimming took 5 bases from V and 4 from J, leaving 11 bases between them. The CDR3 loop spans 13 amino acids. Germline V lookup: CDR1 KGHSH, CDR2 LQKENI. The CDR3 spells CASSGAYAYGYTF. The CDR3 DNA follows: TGTGCCAGCTCAGGTGCCTACGCCTATGGCTACACCTTC.

The V gene is TRBV30, the J gene TRBJ2-7, with D possibly being TRBD1 or TRBD2 (5 bases each). V was cut by 4 bases and J by 6 bases, with 13 bases left in between. In germline, CDR1 is GTSNPN, CDR2 SVGIG (reference sequence). The CDR3 consists of 12 residues. The CDR3 here is CAWKGPNAEQYF. The CDR3 bases are TGTGCCTGGAAGGGACCTAACGCCGAGCAGTACTTC.

This clonotype was counted once. The rearrangement links TRBV5-5 to TRBJ2-1, with 11 bases lining up with TRBD2. CDR1 and CDR2 (germline): SGHKS, YYEKEE (reference sequence). J gave up 8 bases and V 4 bases, and 11 bases lay outside the gene matches. CDR3 length: 16 residues. The CDR3 nucleotides read TGTGCCAGCAGCGGTACTAGCGGGGGTCGTAACGATGAGCAGTTCTTC. Translated, it gives CASSGTSGGRNDEQFF.

CDR3 sequence (DNA): TGCAGTGCTAGAGACCTCGGAAGAGGGCACAATGAGCAGTTCTTC. It is translated as CSARDLGRGHNEQFF. The chain carries TRBV20-1 and TRBJ2-1, with a possible D match to TRBD2 (5 bases). Per the germline V gene, CDR1 is DFQATT and CDR2 is SNEGSKA (reference sequence). Deletions cut 0 bases from V and 5 bases from J, with 14 bases between. The CDR3 runs 15 residues.

The gene calls are TRBV2 and TRBJ2-3, with D possibly called TRBD1 or TRBD2 (6 bases each). CDR3 length equals 15 residues. The germline V gene encodes CDR1 SNHLY and CDR2 FYNNEI. V lost 8 bases and J 4 bases, leaving 19 bases between the germline ends. DNA of the CDR3: TGTGCCAGCGCGTCGGGGGCCCGATGGGCAGATACGCAGTATTTT. Protein product: CASASGARWADTQYF.

This clonotype was recorded at least ten times. This rearrangement joins TRBV7-2 to TRBJ2-2; D unresolved. Trimming stripped 1 base from V and 1 base from J, with 7 bases between. The CDR3 is made up of 15 amino acids. Germline assignment: CDR1 SGHTA and CDR2 FQGNSA. CDR3 protein: CASSLVVLNTGELFF. The CDR3 DNA is TGTGCCAGCAGCTTAGTAGTGTTGAACACCGGGGAGCTGTTTTTT.